This TCR beta chain was retrieved from a study of radiotherapy plus CTLA-4 blockade in lung cancer. Overall study context: Among all patients, 18% showed objective responses, while more than 25% had disease control. Study outcomes and limitations: TCR clones from tumors expanded in blood after radiotherapy plus ipilimumab. Alongside interferon-beta, early blood T cell clone dynamics were reportedly the best predictor of response.

This clone has only one observation. Its antigen is unidentified. Method: immunoSEQ multiplex PCR; TCRdb's copy keeps in-frame clones and lacks some. In the table there are about 68,000 clones, 79% of which are singletons. Patients had chemo-refractory metastatic non-small-cell lung cancer and received focal radiation plus CTLA-4 blockade that used ipilimumab. The sequencing here drew on peripheral blood, taken from a patient treated with radiotherapy plus ipilimumab. The receptor was derived from a human donor with non-small cell lung cancer who had a complete response to radiotherapy plus ipilimumab.

This CDR3 is CASSQDKGWDGGYTF. Written as DNA, the CDR3 is TGCGCCAGCAGCCAAGATAAGGGGTGGGACGGGGGCTACACCTTC. V usage is TRBV4-3 and J usage is TRBJ1-2, with D possibly matching TRBD1 (5 bases). The CDR3 consists of 15 residues. Trimming left V 0 bases short and J 8 bases short, with 16 bases between. Germline V gene data show CDR1 as LGHNA and CDR2 as YSLEER.